Presented here are 31 T cell receptor beta chains from one specimen sequenced in a study of glioma-infiltrating T cells. Amplification of TCR alpha and beta CDR3 regions from RNA used iRepertoire nested multiplex PCR. TCRdb re-called the multiplex PCR reads with MiXCR, one entry per CDR3 protein. The table lists a few hundred thousand distinct CDR3 sequences, less than 50% of them singletons. Sequencing was carried out using glioma tissue, nonneoplastic brain tissue, or PBMCs (not recorded which). The receptors were gathered from a human donor with low-grade glioma or glioblastoma, undergoing nonglioma brain surgery, or in good health (not recorded which).

On this clonotype itself: A much bigger clone sits one base away, suggesting this may be a read error. The chain joins TRBV6-5 to TRBJ2-1, with TRBD2 matching 7 bases. The CDR3 spans 16 residues. CDR1 is MNHEY and CDR2 is SVGAGI in the germline V gene. The CDR3 coding sequence is TGTGCCAGCAGTTACACACGACTAGCAGCTAACAATAAGCAGTTCTTC. It translates to CASSYTRLAANNKQFF.

At least ten counts were recorded for this clonotype. This sequence joins TRBV27 and TRBJ1-6; no definite D call. The V gene's germline CDR1 is MNHEY and CDR2 SMNVEV (reference sequence). This CDR3 has 15 amino acids. V was pared by 8 bases and J by 5 bases, with 16 bases between. CDR3 DNA: TGTGCCAGCTCAATCCGGGCCGTCGATAATTCACCCCTCCACTTT. It encodes CASSIRAVDNSPLHF.

This clonotype was seen more than once but under ten times. V and J are TRBV19 and TRBJ2-7; TRBD2 matches 13 bases. CDR1 LNHDA and CDR2 SQIVND come from the germline V gene (reference sequence). The CDR3 contains 16 residues. With 4 bases clipped from V and 2 bases from J, the junction kept 5 bases outside the gene matches. Here the CDR3 DNA reads TGTGCCAGTAGTAAGCCCGGGACTAGCGGGACCTACGAGCAGTACTTC. It translates to CASSKPGTSGTYEQYF.

This clonotype was detected a few times. The chain joins TRBV20-1 to TRBJ2-1; no firm D call. Germline assignment: CDR1 DFQATT and CDR2 SNEGSKA (reference sequence). The CDR3 runs to 13 residues. V was clipped by 6 bases and J by 2 bases, with 11 bases between them. CDR3 loop: CSASFRTYNEQFF. The CDR3 DNA reads as TGCAGTGCCTCCTTCCGCACCTACAATGAGCAGTTCTTC.

As regards this clonotype: In this CDR3 the conserved last residue, phenylalanine or tryptophan, is missing, so a read error is likely. CDR3 DNA sequence: TGCGCCAGCAGCTTGGAGGCTAGCGGGAGCGTTTACGAGCAGTACTCC. Translating it yields CASSLEASGSVYEQYS. The V gene is TRBV5-1, the J gene TRBJ2-7; TRBD2 aligns across 10 bases. CDR3 length: 16 residues. Germline V gene sequence: CDR1 SGHRS, CDR2 YFSETQ. The V segment lost 0 bases and the J segment 4 bases; nucleotides outside the gene matches: 7.

This clonotype was found a few times. The rearrangement links TRBV6-4 to TRBJ1-1; D is unclear. The CDR3 length is 14 residues. V was shortened by 3 bases and J by 1 base, with 9 bases between the two germline ends. From germline, CDR1 is MRHNA and CDR2 SNTAGT. CDR3 region: CASSEGPWNTEAFF. As DNA, the CDR3 is TGTGCCAGCAGTGAAGGACCATGGAACACTGAAGCTTTCTTT.

Ten or more counts support this clonotype. This chain connects TRBV20-1 to TRBJ2-1; D unresolved. Germline CDR1 is DFQATT and CDR2 is SNEGSKA (reference sequence). The V gene lost 3 bases and the J gene lost 2 bases, with 14 bases spanning the gap. The CDR3 is made up of 15 amino acids. CDR3 sequence reads: CSASGLSTTYNEQFF. The CDR3 coding sequence is TGCAGTGCTAGCGGGCTTTCAACCACCTACAATGAGCAGTTCTTC.

This clonotype has a count of ten or more. The rearrangement uses TRBV6-1 and TRBJ1-2; D is unresolved. The CDR3 extends over 13 amino acids. Trimming pared 10 bases from V and 6 bases from J, leaving 18 bases between. Germline CDR1 is MNHNS and CDR2 is SASEGT. The CDR3 loop is CATLLVPTNGYTF. The CDR3 DNA follows: TGTGCCACCCTCCTGGTCCCGACAAATGGCTACACCTTC.

CDR3 residues: CASWPRRQNTGELFF. For the CDR3, the DNA is TGTGCCAGCTGGCCGAGGAGGCAGAACACCGGGGAGCTGTTTTTT. The rearrangement uses TRBV7-8 and TRBJ2-2, with D possibly matching TRBD2 (5 bases). V lost 8 bases to trimming and J lost 1 base, with 14 bases between them. The CDR3 is 15 amino acids. CDR1 and CDR2 (germline): SGHVS, FQNEAQ.

There are many counts of this clonotype. The rearrangement joins TRBV6-2 or TRBV6-3 to TRBJ1-1; no firm D call. CDR1 MNHEY and CDR2 SVGEGT come from the germline V gene. Trimming cost V 5 bases and J 1 base, with 8 bases left between them. This CDR3 is 13 amino acids long. CDR3 protein: CASSIYGNTEAFF. CDR3 DNA: TGTGCCAGCAGTATCTACGGGAACACTGAAGCTTTCTTT.

The rearrangement uses TRBV7-2 and TRBJ1-3, with unresolved D. The length of the CDR3 is 14 residues. Trimming took 1 base from V and 6 from J, leaving 10 bases between them. Per the germline V gene, CDR1 is SGHTA and CDR2 is FQGNSA. CDR3 sequence (DNA): TGTGCCAGCAGCTTAGAGGGTTGGGAAAACACCATATATTTT. Amino acid sequence: CASSLEGWENTIYF.

J is TRBJ2-3 and V is TRBV2, with TRBD2 matching over 8 bases. J gave up 1 base and V 10 bases, and 7 bases lay outside the gene matches. Germline V gene sequence: CDR1 SNHLY, CDR2 FYNNEI. This CDR3 is 14 amino acids long. The CDR3 reads CATKVGGGTDTQYF. The CDR3 nucleotides read TGTGCCACCAAAGTCGGGGGGGGCACAGATACGCAGTATTTT.

This chain uses TRBV28 with TRBJ2-7, with 7 bases identical to TRBD1. The CDR3 has 15 residues. CDR1 is MDHEN and CDR2 is SYDVKM in the germline V gene. V gave up 4 bases and J gave up 2 bases; unmatched junction bases: 8. The CDR3 region is CASSSVTGFTYEQYF. Here the CDR3 DNA reads TGTGCCAGCAGTTCCGTGACAGGGTTTACCTACGAGCAGTACTTC.

The V and J genes are TRBV4-2 and TRBJ2-7; no definite D call. This CDR3 is built from 13 residues. The V and J ends lost 1 base and 0 bases respectively, with 4 bases between them. Germline V gives CDR1 LGHNA, CDR2 YNFKEQ. Here the CDR3 DNA reads TGTGCCAGCAGCCAAGGCACCTCCTACGAGCAGTACTTC. Translated: CASSQGTSYEQYF.

This clonotype was found once. The rearrangement joins TRBV7-9 to TRBJ2-1; 8 nucleotides match TRBD2. The CDR3 runs 14 residues. The V gene end was trimmed by 1 base and the J gene end by 6 bases; junction bases not matched to a gene: 2. Per the germline V gene, CDR1 is SEHNR and CDR2 is FQNEAQ (reference sequence). For the CDR3, the DNA is TGTGCCAGCAGCTTAGATGGGACTAGCAATGAGCAGTTCTTC. Its protein is CASSLDGTSNEQFF.

In this sample, this clonotype turned up many times. The rearrangement links TRBV25-1 to TRBJ1-1, with D possibly TRBD1 on 6 matching bases. V was trimmed by 5 bases and J by 5 bases, leaving 18 bases between them. This CDR3 comprises 15 residues. CDR1 and CDR2 (germline): MGHDK, SYGVNS. CDR3 protein: CASSPGGAAGTEAFF. The CDR3 nucleotides are TGTGCCAGCAGTCCCGGGGGGGCCGCGGGGACTGAAGCTTTCTTT.

There are a few counts of this clonotype. The chain carries TRBV28 and TRBJ2-7; the match to TRBD2 covers 8 bases. The germline CDR1 and CDR2 sequences are MDHEN and SYDVKM. Unmatched junction bases numbered 5, after V lost 6 bases and J lost 4 bases. This CDR3 comprises 13 residues. This CDR3 is CASSPGGRYEQYF. CDR3 nucleotide sequence: TGTGCCAGCAGCCCGGGGGGGAGGTACGAGCAGTACTTC.

This clonotype occurred a few times. The V call is TRBV15, the J call TRBJ2-2; D gene uncertain. This CDR3 has 12 amino acids. Germline V gene data show CDR1 as LNHNV and CDR2 as YYDKDF (reference sequence). Trimming removed 6 bases from V and 2 bases from J, with 4 bases in between. The CDR3 sequence: CATSKNTGELFF. DNA for the CDR3: TGTGCCACCAGTAAAAACACCGGGGAGCTGTTTTTT.

This clonotype has just one count. No conserved phenylalanine or tryptophan is present at the end of the CDR3, so a read error is the likely explanation. The chain couples TRBV20-1 to TRBJ2-7, with 7 bases that match TRBD2. In germline, CDR1 is DFQATT, CDR2 SNEGSKA (reference sequence). The CDR3 has 15 amino acids. V gave up 3 bases and J gave up 7 bases; unmatched junction bases: 15. CDR3: CSASEAVGLLNEQYY. The CDR3 DNA follows: TGCAGTGCTAGTGAAGCCGTGGGACTACTCAATGAGCAGTACTAC.

This clonotype was seen at least ten times. CDR3 in amino acids: CASSFRRDADTQYF. As DNA, the CDR3 is TGTGCCAGCAGTTTTCGTCGGGACGCAGATACGCAGTATTTT. The V call is TRBV28, the J call TRBJ2-3, with D tentatively TRBD1 or TRBD2 (5 bases each). V lost 3 bases to trimming and J lost 4 bases, with 11 bases between them. This CDR3 is 14 amino acids long. Germline lookup yields CDR1 MDHEN and CDR2 SYDVKM.

This clonotype was detected only a few times. This chain links TRBV7-9 with TRBJ2-1; D is uncertain. CDR1 is SEHNR, CDR2 FQNEAQ, per germline (reference sequence). The V end was cut by 7 bases, the J end by 4 bases, with 17 bases between. The CDR3 has 15 amino acids. The DNA for the CDR3 is TGTGCCAGCACCCCGCCCCCGGGCCTATACAATGAGCAGTTCTTC. This encodes CASTPPPGLYNEQFF.

The sample holds a few counts of this clonotype. The genes are TRBV15 and TRBJ1-4; D may be TRBD1 (5 bases). This CDR3 spans 15 amino acids. CDR1 is LNHNV, CDR2 YYDKDF, per germline (reference sequence). Trimming left V 4 bases short and J 8 bases short, with 17 bases between. The CDR3 loop is CATSTLPPRDEKLFF. The CDR3 DNA reads TGTGCCACCAGCACTTTACCCCCCAGGGACGAAAAACTGTTTTTT.

This clonotype has a count of ten or more. The chain recombines TRBV7-2 with TRBJ2-1, with D possibly matching TRBD2 (5 bases). Germline CDR1 is SGHTA and CDR2 is FQGNSA. With 5 bases removed from V and 4 bases from J, the gap between germline ends came to 12 bases. The CDR3 consists of 14 residues. CDR3 coding DNA: TGTGCCAGCAGCGGACTCACCCGTTACAATGAGCAGTTCTTC. Translating gives CASSGLTRYNEQFF.

A remark on this clonotype: One end of the junction does not line up with germline, which may come from a read error. V is TRBV4-2 and J is TRBJ2-7; no definite D call. CDR1 LGHNA and CDR2 YNFKEQ come from the germline V gene. CDR3 length equals 16 residues. Here the CDR3 reads CASSQGVALLPYEQHF. CDR3 nucleotide sequence: TGTGCCAGCAGCCAAGGGGTAGCCCTCCTTCCCTACGAGCAGCACTTC.

The chain employs TRBV10-3 and TRBJ2-7; 7 bases agree with TRBD1. The CDR3 contains 16 residues. Germline V gene sequence: CDR1 ENHRY, CDR2 SYGVKD. The V segment lost 6 bases and the J segment 1 base; nucleotides outside the gene matches: 12. This CDR3 reads CAIRSDRVGASYEQYF. Written as DNA, the CDR3 is TGTGCCATCAGGTCCGACAGGGTAGGGGCTTCCTACGAGCAGTACTTC.

The chain carries TRBV6-2 or TRBV6-3 and TRBJ2-7; 8 nucleotides align to TRBD1. The CDR3 extends over 15 amino acids. Germline lookup yields CDR1 MNHEY and CDR2 SVGEGT. Unmatched junction bases numbered 6, after V lost 2 bases and J lost 3 bases. CDR3 nucleotides: TGTGCCAGCAGTTACGTAGCAGGGGGCATCTACGAGCAGTACTTC. It specifies CASSYVAGGIYEQYF.

This clonotype was recorded a few times. V gene TRBV20-1 combines with J gene TRBJ2-7; 8 bases agree with TRBD2. Germline V gene sequence: CDR1 DFQATT, CDR2 SNEGSKA (reference sequence). The junction had 11 bases not matched to a gene; V was cut back by 5 bases and J by 2 bases. This CDR3 is 15 amino acids long. The CDR3 spells CSAPLPGGTTYEQYF. Written as DNA, the CDR3 is TGCAGTGCTCCCCTCCCGGGAGGGACTACCTACGAGCAGTACTTC.

This chain uses TRBV7-6 with TRBJ2-1; the D is unclear. The length of the CDR3 is 11 residues. Germline CDR1 SGHVS, CDR2 FNYEAQ. The germline V and J ends were trimmed by 5 bases and 8 bases, with 7 bases remaining between them. The CDR3 sequence is CASSTVDEQFF. CDR3 nucleotides: TGTGCCAGCAGCACGGTAGATGAGCAGTTCTTC.

This clonotype was found a few times. This chain joins TRBV28 and TRBJ1-2; the match to TRBD1 covers 9 bases. V was clipped by 3 bases and J by 0 bases; unmatched bases: 8. The CDR3 length is 17 residues. CDR1 MDHEN and CDR2 SYDVKM come from the germline V gene. DNA for the CDR3: TGTGCCAGCAGTTTTGTGGTCACAGGGGGCTCTAACTATGGCTACACCTTC. As protein: CASSFVVTGGSNYGYTF.

The J gene is TRBJ1-5, the V gene TRBV4-1; no clear D. Germline V gene lookup returns CDR1 MGHRA and CDR2 YSYEKL. This CDR3 has 14 residues. Trimming stripped 4 bases from V and 4 bases from J, with 11 bases between. The CDR3 sequence is CASSRPGINQPQHF. Written as DNA, the CDR3 is TGCGCCAGCAGCCGCCCCGGGATTAATCAGCCCCAGCATTTT.

Comment on this clonotype: An end of the junction does not agree with germline; a read error may underlie this. V gene TRBV27 combines with J gene TRBJ1-5, with D possibly matching TRBD1 (6 bases). The CDR3 is made up of 16 amino acids. Germline V gives CDR1 MNHEY, CDR2 SMNVEV (reference sequence). Written as DNA, the CDR3 is TGTGCCACCAGTGAACCTGACAGGAGCGCAGATCAGCCCCAGCATTTT. Residues: CATSEPDRSADQPQHF.